What follows are 22 T cell receptor beta chains derived from one specimen sequenced in a study of neoadjuvant anti-PD-1 for oral cavity cancer. TCRdb's table, derived via immunoSEQ multiplex PCR, lists solely in-frame clones and lacks some. This sample carries 15,000 to 20,000 clones, about 61% of them seen once, and the ten largest clones take around 2.7%. This specimen was PBMCs, taken before nivolumab (anti-PD-1) treatment. The receptors derive from a person aged 40 to 85 with oral cavity squamous cell carcinoma.

The chain has TRBV6-5 and TRBJ1-3, with a tentative D call TRBD1 (6 bases). Germline V gene data show CDR1 as MNHEY and CDR2 as SVGAGI. V gave up 7 bases and J gave up 0 bases, with 13 bases separating them. The CDR3 covers 15 residues. The CDR3 protein is CASTRDTYSGNTIYF. The CDR3 DNA reads as TGTGCCAGCACTCGGGACACTTACTCTGGAAACACCATATATTTT.

This clone was observed a single time. J is TRBJ1-2 and V is TRBV5-4, with 7 bases aligning to TRBD1. Germline V lookup: CDR1 SGHNT, CDR2 YYREEE (reference sequence). Trimming at V came to 1 base and at J to 3 bases, leaving 9 bases not matched to a gene. The CDR3 spans 16 residues. CDR3 loop: CASSLNKGQADYGYTF. As DNA, the CDR3 is TGTGCCAGCAGCTTGAACAAAGGACAGGCTGACTATGGCTACACCTTC.

The rearrangement links TRBV6-6 to TRBJ1-1; possibly TRBD1 for D (5 bases). CDR1 is MNHNY, CDR2 SVGAGI, per germline (reference sequence). V was clipped by 8 bases and J by 6 bases, with 13 bases between them. The CDR3 has 12 amino acids. In DNA, the CDR3 is TGTGCCAGCGACTGGGGGTCCTCTGAAGCTTTCTTT. Translation: CASDWGSSEAFF.

This clone was recorded a few times. The chain has TRBV5-1 and TRBJ1-2; TRBD1 is a possible D gene (6 bases). The CDR3 covers 14 residues. Germline CDR1 and CDR2: SGHRS and YFSETQ. The germline V and J ends were trimmed by 4 bases and 2 bases, with 12 bases remaining between them. CDR3: CASSTGQENYGYTF. DNA for the CDR3: TGCGCCAGCAGCACGGGACAAGAGAACTATGGCTACACCTTC.

V is TRBV19 and J is TRBJ1-1; D remains ambiguous. The CDR3 totals 13 residues. Germline V gene sequence: CDR1 LNHDA, CDR2 SQIVND (reference sequence). The V gene lost 5 bases and the J gene lost 2 bases, with 9 bases spanning the gap. The CDR3 DNA sequence: TGTGCCAGTAGTCGGACCGGTAACACTGAAGCTTTCTTT. Translation gives CASSRTGNTEAFF.

This clone was seen a handful of times. The J gene is TRBJ2-1, the V gene TRBV7-2; 8 positions agree with TRBD2. The length of the CDR3 is 15 residues. With V trimmed by 5 bases and J by 6 bases, 9 bases remained unmatched. From germline, CDR1 is SGHTA and CDR2 FQGNSA. The CDR3 region is CASSPLSGSGNEQFF. CDR3 coding DNA: TGTGCCAGCAGCCCTCTCAGCGGGAGTGGCAATGAGCAGTTCTTC.

This clone is medium-sized (0.01 to 0.1%) within its sample. The rearrangement links TRBV6-1 to TRBJ1-2; D is ambiguous. This CDR3 has 12 amino acids. Germline CDR1 reads MNHNS; CDR2 reads SASEGT. V was pared by 8 bases and J by 8 bases, with 15 bases between. CDR3 in amino acids: CASPWRVWGYTF. The DNA of the CDR3 is TGTGCCAGCCCCTGGAGGGTGTGGGGCTACACCTTC.

The chain links TRBV9 to TRBJ2-5, with 7 bases fitting TRBD2. Germline assignment: CDR1 SGDLS and CDR2 YYNGEE. Unmatched junction bases numbered 9, after V lost 0 bases and J lost 4 bases. This CDR3 is built from 16 residues. This CDR3 is CASSVGVGGPGETQYF. DNA for the CDR3: TGTGCCAGCAGCGTAGGCGTGGGAGGGCCGGGAGAGACCCAGTACTTC.

The rearrangement uses TRBV11-2 and TRBJ2-3, with TRBD1 matching over 8 bases. CDR1 and CDR2 from the germline V gene are SGHAT and FQNNGV. This CDR3 spans 16 amino acids. Germline trimming cut 5 bases from V and 3 bases from J; bases unmatched to any gene: 10. CDR3 loop: CASSPQGGARTDTQYF. The CDR3 DNA reads as TGTGCCAGCAGCCCACAGGGGGGCGCGAGGACAGATACGCAGTATTTT.

The chain combines TRBV6-1 with TRBJ2-1, with D unclear. Deletions cut 2 bases from V and 8 bases from J, with 16 bases between. Germline values: CDR1 MNHNS, CDR2 SASEGT. This CDR3 spans 15 amino acids. The CDR3 here is CASSERAQLLDEQFF. The CDR3, as DNA: TGTGCCAGCAGTGAACGGGCCCAACTATTGGATGAGCAGTTCTTC.

This chain connects TRBV5-4 to TRBJ1-3; D may be TRBD1 (5 bases). CDR3 size: 14 residues. The germline V and J ends were trimmed by 4 bases and 0 bases, with 8 bases remaining between them. CDR1 is SGHNT and CDR2 is YYREEE in the germline V gene (reference sequence). The CDR3 reads CASSRQHSGNTIYF. CDR3 nucleotides: TGTGCCAGCAGCCGACAGCACTCTGGAAACACCATATATTTT.

This clone was recorded once. The chain employs TRBV10-3 and TRBJ2-5, with TRBD2 matching over 8 bases. V lost 8 bases, J lost 5 bases, and 10 bases stayed unmatched. CDR1 and CDR2 from the germline V gene are ENHRY and SYGVKD. This CDR3 comprises 14 residues. CDR3 amino acids: CAIAPGGGGETQYF. CDR3 bases: TGTGCCATCGCCCCCGGGGGGGGCGGTGAGACCCAGTACTTC.

This chain connects TRBV5-1 to TRBJ2-5; 7 nucleotides match TRBD1. Germline V gene sequence: CDR1 SGHRS, CDR2 YFSETQ. There are 15 residues in the CDR3. Trimming at V came to 6 bases and at J to 1 base, leaving 9 bases not matched to a gene. In DNA, the CDR3 is TGCGCCAGCATTCGGGCAGGGGGACCCCAAGAGACCCAGTACTTC. Its translation is CASIRAGGPQETQYF.

The chain joins TRBV5-1 to TRBJ2-7, with 9 bases fitting TRBD2. The V gene end was trimmed by 3 bases and the J gene end by 7 bases; junction bases not matched to a gene: 14. The CDR3 is 16 residues long. The germline gives CDR1 SGHRS, CDR2 YFSETQ. CDR3 loop: CASSSPSSGRPGEQYF. DNA for the CDR3: TGCGCCAGCAGCTCTCCTTCGAGCGGGAGGCCGGGGGAGCAGTACTTC.

J is TRBJ2-3 and V is TRBV13; 10 bases agree with TRBD1. With 2 bases clipped from V and 6 bases from J, the junction kept 5 bases outside the gene matches. This CDR3 comprises 15 residues. In germline, CDR1 is PRHDT, CDR2 FYEKMQ (reference sequence). The CDR3 DNA follows: TGTGCCAGCAGCTTAAGGGGACAGGGGCGGGATACGCAGTATTTT. The encoded protein is CASSLRGQGRDTQYF.

This chain connects TRBV10-2 to TRBJ2-7, with D uncertain. The V gene lost 4 bases and the J gene lost 6 bases, with 16 bases spanning the gap. The CDR3 covers 14 residues. Germline V gives CDR1 WSHSY, CDR2 SAAADI. This CDR3 is CASSGLQQTAEQYF. For the CDR3, the DNA is TGCGCCAGCAGTGGTCTTCAACAAACTGCCGAGCAGTACTTC.

The chain recombines TRBV4-2 with TRBJ2-7, with TRBD2 identical over 9 bases. Trimming cost V 0 bases and J 4 bases; bases outside gene matches: 10. This CDR3 has 17 amino acids. Germline loops: CDR1 LGHNA, CDR2 YNFKEQ. CDR3 bases: TGTGCCAGCAGCCAAGACTTAGGCGGGAGGGCTCCGTACGAGCAGTACTTC. It encodes CASSQDLGGRAPYEQYF.

This rearrangement joins TRBV6-5 to TRBJ2-1, with 10 positions matching TRBD2. CDR3 length: 15 amino acids. CDR1 and CDR2 from the germline V gene are MNHEY and SVGAGI. V was pared by 6 bases and J by 4 bases, with 6 bases of the junction left unmatched. CDR3 protein: CASSRERGGYNEQFF. In DNA form, the CDR3 reads TGTGCCAGCAGCCGAGAGCGGGGGGGATACAATGAGCAGTTCTTC.

In this sample, this clone turned up a few times. The V and J genes are TRBV6-6 and TRBJ1-1; weak D call: TRBD1 (5 bases). This CDR3 contains 13 residues. CDR1 is MNHNY, CDR2 SVGAGI, per germline (reference sequence). V lost 7 bases and J 1 base, leaving 10 bases between the germline ends. In DNA, the CDR3 is TGTGCCAGCAACGGGCAGGGGAACACTGAAGCTTTCTTT. Translation gives CASNGQGNTEAFF.

V and J are TRBV6-1 and TRBJ2-7; maybe TRBD1 (5 bases). The V and J ends lost 7 bases and 3 bases respectively, with 13 bases between them. This CDR3 has 13 residues. Per the germline V gene, CDR1 is MNHNS and CDR2 is SASEGT. This CDR3 reads CASKKDSYYEQYF. DNA of the CDR3: TGTGCCAGCAAAAAAGACAGTTACTACGAGCAGTACTTC.

For the CDR3, the DNA is TGTGCCAGCAGTGTGGCTAGCCTTTCCAATGAGCAGTTCTTC. The encoded protein is CASSVASLSNEQFF. The chain combines TRBV6-4 with TRBJ2-1, with a possible D match to TRBD2 (5 bases). The CDR3 sequence is 14 residues long. Looked up from germline, CDR1 is MRHNA and CDR2 is SNTAGT. V lost 4 bases and J 6 bases, leaving 13 bases between the germline ends.

The CDR3: CASSLGPGGSYEQYF. For the CDR3, the DNA is TGTGCCAGCAGCTTGGGCCCGGGAGGCTCCTACGAGCAGTACTTC. The chain couples TRBV5-4 to TRBJ2-7; 7 bases align to TRBD2. The CDR3 totals 15 residues. The V gene's germline CDR1 is SGHNT and CDR2 YYREEE (reference sequence). J was trimmed by 0 bases and V by 0 bases; bases with no gene match: 3.